The subject of this entry is one T cell receptor (beta chain). The data were taken from a study of OX40 agonist ivuxolimab in advanced cancers. Germline lookup yields CDR1 MNHEY and CDR2 SVGAGI. After removal of 5 bases from V and 3 bases from J, the junction contained 6 bases not matched to a gene. This CDR3 has 15 residues. Method: immunoSEQ multiplex PCR; TCRdb's copy keeps in-frame clones and lacks some. The sample lists some 21,000 clones, more than 65% seen once, with 25% to 30% in the top ten. This clonotype was obtained from an adult with an advanced solid tumor such as melanoma, head and neck, liver or kidney cancer. Here the sequenced sample was CD4+ or CD8+ T cells sorted from blood, taken in a trial of the OX40 agonist ivuxolimab. V usage is TRBV6-5 and J usage is TRBJ2-2, with TRBD2 matching over 7 bases. CDR3 DNA sequence: TGTGCCAGCAGTGGTGGGGGGGGTTACACCGGGGAGCTGTTTTTT. Amino acids: CASSGGGGYTGELFF.